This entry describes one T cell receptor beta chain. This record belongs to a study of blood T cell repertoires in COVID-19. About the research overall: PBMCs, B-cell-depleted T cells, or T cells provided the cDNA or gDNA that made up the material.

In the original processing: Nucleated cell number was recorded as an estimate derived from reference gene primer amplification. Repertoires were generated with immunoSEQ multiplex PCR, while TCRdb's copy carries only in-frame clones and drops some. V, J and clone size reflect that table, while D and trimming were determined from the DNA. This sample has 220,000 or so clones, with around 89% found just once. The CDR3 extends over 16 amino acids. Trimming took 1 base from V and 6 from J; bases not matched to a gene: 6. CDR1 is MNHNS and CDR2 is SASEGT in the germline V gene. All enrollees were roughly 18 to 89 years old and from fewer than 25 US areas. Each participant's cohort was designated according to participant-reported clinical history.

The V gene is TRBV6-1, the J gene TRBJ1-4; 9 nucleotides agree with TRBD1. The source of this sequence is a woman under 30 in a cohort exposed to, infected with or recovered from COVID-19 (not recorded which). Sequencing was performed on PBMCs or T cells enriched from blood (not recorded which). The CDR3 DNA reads TGTGCCAGCAGTGAAGAGCCGGGACAGGGACATGAAAAACTGTTTTTT. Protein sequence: CASSEEPGQGHEKLFF.